The T cell receptor (beta chain) described here comes from a study of technical replicates of blood from several donors. This clone was recorded only once. Clones were read by immunoSEQ multiplex PCR, and TCRdb kept only the in-frame ones, dropping some. The repertoire holds about 63,000 clones, with around nine tenths as singletons. The CDR3 is 12 amino acids. Trimming took 5 bases from V and 7 from J, leaving 11 bases between them. Germline V gene sequence: CDR1 SGHDN, CDR2 FVKESK. Sequenced input: PBMCs. This TCR was recovered from a human donor in good health. Some clones in this sample may be carry-over from other donors' samples. The chain has TRBV14 and TRBJ2-5; D gene ambiguous. The CDR3 here is CASSSGQWTQYF. Here the CDR3 DNA reads TGTGCCAGCAGCTCTGGCCAGTGGACCCAGTACTTC.